The entry below describes one T cell receptor beta chain. The CDR3 runs to 15 residues. Per the germline V gene, CDR1 is SNHLY and CDR2 is FYNNEI. The trim removed 6 bases at V and 2 bases at J, leaving 5 bases unmatched. This record comes from a study of T cell clones after liver transplantation. Study-wide background: Third-party-reactive TCRbeta sequences from pre-transplant mixed lymphocyte reactions served as antigen-independent comparators.

TCRdb keeps only in-frame clones here, not all; method: immunoSEQ multiplex PCR. The sample has 93,000 or so clones; around 80% are singletons. The sequence derives from a human patient who received a liver transplant. Some T cells may originate from the graft donor. The sample consisted of CD4+ T cells from blood, taken 47 months after liver transplant. The chain combines TRBV2 with TRBJ2-3; 10 bases fit TRBD1. This chain's CDR3 is CASSGTGDDTDTQYF. In DNA, the CDR3 is TGTGCCAGCAGCGGGACAGGGGACGACACAGATACGCAGTATTTT.